The clone carrying this TCR beta chain was counted a few times. The data derive from a study of blood T cells in healthy people across ages. The CDR3 is made up of 14 amino acids. Germline CDR1 reads GTSNPN; CDR2 reads SVGIG (reference sequence). Trimming took 2 bases from V and 7 from J; bases not matched to a gene: 7. Isolation of PBMCs gave at least 7 million cells per sample. Then a second PCR, running roughly 7 to 11 cycles, was carried out with a sample-barcoded 5' primer and a J-beta primer mix. MiXCR was run by TCRdb on the 5' RACE reads, yielding one entry per CDR3 protein. The repertoire has around 600,000 distinct CDR3 sequences, roughly 48% of them found once; the top ten carry roughly 25%.

What was sequenced was blood. The receptor comes from an elderly man in good health. The V call is TRBV30, the J call TRBJ2-3, with TRBD2 matching over 9 bases. The CDR3: CAWSSAGGGNTQYF. For the CDR3, the DNA is TGTGCCTGGAGTTCAGCGGGAGGAGGAAATACGCAGTATTTT.